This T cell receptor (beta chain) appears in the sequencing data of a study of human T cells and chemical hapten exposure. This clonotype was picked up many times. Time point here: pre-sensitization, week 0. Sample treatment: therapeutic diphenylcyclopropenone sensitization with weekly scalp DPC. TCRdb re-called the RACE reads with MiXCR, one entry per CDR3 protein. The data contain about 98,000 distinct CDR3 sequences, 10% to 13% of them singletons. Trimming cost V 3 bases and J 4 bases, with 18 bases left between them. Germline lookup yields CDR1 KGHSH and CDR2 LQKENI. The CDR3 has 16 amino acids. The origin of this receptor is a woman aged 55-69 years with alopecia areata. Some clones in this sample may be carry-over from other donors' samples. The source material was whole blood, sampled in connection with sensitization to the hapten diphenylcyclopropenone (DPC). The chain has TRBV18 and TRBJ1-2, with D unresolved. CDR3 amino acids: CASSPPSSRVLYGYTF. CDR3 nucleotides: TGTGCCAGCTCACCTCCAAGCAGTCGGGTACTCTATGGCTACACCTTC.